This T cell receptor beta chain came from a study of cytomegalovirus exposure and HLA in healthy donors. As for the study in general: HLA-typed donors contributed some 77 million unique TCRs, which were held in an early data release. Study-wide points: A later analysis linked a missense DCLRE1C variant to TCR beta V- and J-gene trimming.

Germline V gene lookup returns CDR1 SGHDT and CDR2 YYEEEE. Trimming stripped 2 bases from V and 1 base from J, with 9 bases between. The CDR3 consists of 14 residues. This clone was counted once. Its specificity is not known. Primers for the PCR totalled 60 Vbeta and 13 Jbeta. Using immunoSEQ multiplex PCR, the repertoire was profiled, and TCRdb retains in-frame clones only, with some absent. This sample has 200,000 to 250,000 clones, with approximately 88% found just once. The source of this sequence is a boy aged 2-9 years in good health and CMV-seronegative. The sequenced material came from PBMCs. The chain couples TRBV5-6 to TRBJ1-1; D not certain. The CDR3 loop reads CASSFSGGNTEAFF. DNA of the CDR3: TGTGCCAGCAGCTTCTCAGGAGGGAACACTGAAGCTTTCTTT.